Listed here are 17 T cell receptor beta chains from one sample, sequenced in a study of T cells in Graves' hyperthyroidism and ophthalmopathy. RNA transcripts served as the template for amplifying TCR beta CDR3 regions. During a first-round RT-PCR of the TCR CDR3, the HTBI primer set was used. TCRdb called the multiplex PCR reads again in MiXCR, with one record for every CDR3 protein. The data hold a few hundred thousand distinct CDR3 sequences, with approximately 16% observed a single time. Sequencing used blood. The receptors come from a woman in her 30s with Graves' ophthalmopathy.

The chain combines TRBV28 with TRBJ2-7, with a possible D match to TRBD1 (5 bases). The CDR3 contains 12 residues. Germline V gene lookup returns CDR1 MDHEN and CDR2 SYDVKM. V was pared by 7 bases and J by 6 bases, with 13 bases between. In DNA form, the CDR3 reads TGTGCCAGCAATAAAGGCAGGGTCGAGCAGTACTTC. It codes for CASNKGRVEQYF.

At least ten counts were recorded for this clonotype. This sequence joins TRBV18 and TRBJ2-1; 7 positions match TRBD2. Germline lookup yields CDR1 KGHSH and CDR2 LQKENI. V lost 2 bases, J lost 8 bases, and 12 bases stayed unmatched. CDR3 length: 16 amino acids. CDR3 protein: CASSPAPSGRPDEQFF. CDR3 nucleotides: TGTGCCAGCTCACCAGCGCCTAGCGGCCGCCCAGATGAGCAGTTCTTC. The full variable domain, completed using reference TRBV18 and TRBJ2-1, is NAGVMQNPRHLVRRRGQEARLRCSPMKGHSHVYWYRQLPEEGLKFMVYLQKENIIDESGMPKERFSAEFPKEGPSILRIQQVVRGDSAAYFCASSPAPSGRPDEQFFGPGTRLTVL.

CDR3 sequence: CASSPWGIQGATDTQYF. In DNA form, the CDR3 reads TGTGCCAGCAGCCCTTGGGGCATACAGGGGGCCACAGATACGCAGTATTTT. The genes are TRBV7-3 and TRBJ2-3; 9 bases match TRBD1. The CDR3 runs to 17 residues. Trimming removed 5 bases from V and 2 bases from J; junction bases left unmatched: 11. Per germline, CDR1 SGHTA and CDR2 FQGTGA. Variable domain in full (rest from reference TRBV7-3 and TRBJ2-3): GAGVSQTPSNKVTEKGKYVELRCDPISGHTALYWYRQSLGQGPEFLIYFQGTGAADDSGLPNDRFFAVRPEGSVSTLKIQRTERGDSAVYLCASSPWGIQGATDTQYFGPGTRLTVL.

This clonotype showed up many times. This chain links TRBV11-1 with TRBJ2-3; D gene unclear. Germline V gene data show CDR1 as SGHAT and CDR2 as FQDESV (reference sequence). Trimming took 4 bases from V and 5 from J, leaving 13 bases between them. This CDR3 comprises 14 residues. CDR3 in amino acids: CASSSTGLVDTQYF. DNA for the CDR3: TGTGCCAGCAGCTCAACCGGTTTAGTAGATACGCAGTATTTT.

The J gene is TRBJ2-2, the V gene TRBV6-2 or TRBV6-3, with 8 bases that match TRBD2. The ends lost 5 bases at V and 5 bases at J; junction bases unmatched: 7. The CDR3 totals 15 residues. The germline V gene has CDR1 MNHEY and CDR2 SVGEGT. In DNA form, the CDR3 reads TGTGCCAGCAGTCAGCATGCGGGAGGTACCGGGGAGCTGTTTTTT. Amino acid sequence: CASSQHAGGTGELFF.

The CDR3 coding sequence is TGTGCCAGCAGCTGTAGCGGGAGGGCCGGGGGGGATACGCAGTATTTT. Encoded protein: CASSCSGRAGGDTQYF. The genes are TRBV11-2 and TRBJ2-3; 11 bases line up with TRBD2. Germline V CDR1 and CDR2: SGHAT, FQNNGV. CDR3 length: 16 amino acids. The ends lost 4 bases at V and 6 bases at J; junction bases unmatched: 9.

This clonotype turned up a few times. This chain uses TRBV4-1 with TRBJ1-6; TRBD1 aligns across 7 bases. Germline V gene lookup returns CDR1 MGHRA and CDR2 YSYEKL. The CDR3 has 16 residues. The V and J ends lost 1 base and 6 bases, in that order; junction bases with no gene match: 6. CDR3 DNA sequence: TGCGCCAGCAGCCAAGTAGGGGACAGAACTAATTCACCCCTCCACTTT. Translated, it gives CASSQVGDRTNSPLHF.

This clonotype was observed at least ten times. The rearrangement links TRBV3-1 to TRBJ1-3; 8 bases are shared with TRBD1. The germline V gene has CDR1 LGHDT and CDR2 YNNKEL (reference sequence). J gave up 4 bases and V 5 bases, and 1 base lay outside the gene matches. This CDR3 has 13 residues. The CDR3 sequence: CASSRQGGNTIYF. CDR3 bases: TGTGCCAGCAGCAGACAGGGGGGAAACACCATATATTTT.

This clonotype was recorded many times. The rearrangement uses TRBV15 and TRBJ2-5, with 14 bases identical to TRBD2. The CDR3 extends over 15 amino acids. V lost 9 bases and J lost 5; bases outside the gene matches: 8. Looked up from germline, CDR1 is LNHNV and CDR2 is YYDKDF (reference sequence). The CDR3 DNA follows: TGTGCCACAAACAGACTAGCGGGAGGGCTGGAGACCCAGTACTTC. Its translation: CATNRLAGGLETQYF.

This clonotype was seen many times. The chain combines TRBV28 with TRBJ1-1; 7 bases line up with TRBD1. CDR3 size: 15 residues. V lost 1 base and J lost 2; bases outside the gene matches: 4. Germline lookup yields CDR1 MDHEN and CDR2 SYDVKM. The CDR3: CASSLLLGGNTEAFF. The CDR3 DNA is TGTGCCAGCAGTTTATTGCTAGGGGGCAACACTGAAGCTTTCTTT.

Turning to this clonotype: This may arise from a read error, as a much more abundant clone is one base away. The chain has TRBV12-3 or TRBV12-4 and TRBJ1-6, with 7 bases lining up with TRBD1. The CDR3 has 15 residues. J lost 5 bases, V lost 6 bases, and 7 bases had no gene match. CDR3 DNA: TGTGCCAGCAGGGGGACGGGACAGCATAATTCACCCCTCCACTTT. It codes for CASRGTGQHNSPLHF.

This chain joins TRBV9 and TRBJ1-2; the D is unclear. Germline V gene data show CDR1 as SGDLS and CDR2 as YYNGEE. The V end was cut by 0 bases, the J end by 4 bases, with 10 bases between. The CDR3 has 14 residues. Here the CDR3 reads CASSVDGPGYGYTF. The CDR3 DNA follows: TGTGCCAGCAGCGTAGACGGACCCGGCTATGGCTACACCTTC. Using reference TRBV9 and TRBJ1-2 for the parts outside the CDR3, the full variable domain is DSGVTQTPKHLITATGQRVTLRCSPRSGDLSVYWYQQSLDQGLQFLIQYYNGEERAKGNILERFSAQQFPDLHSELNLSSLELGDSALYFCASSVDGPGYGYTFGSGTRLTVV.

Many counts were recorded for this clonotype. This chain links TRBV28 with TRBJ2-7; D unclear. Germline assignment: CDR1 MDHEN and CDR2 SYDVKM. With 4 bases removed from V and 0 bases from J, the gap between germline ends came to 13 bases. The CDR3 extends over 15 amino acids. Here the CDR3 reads CASSSYAQLSYEQYF. Here the CDR3 DNA reads TGTGCCAGCAGTTCTTATGCACAGCTCTCCTACGAGCAGTACTTC.

This clonotype has at least ten counts. The genes are TRBV7-2 and TRBJ2-7; 9 bases agree with TRBD2. With 1 base clipped from V and 2 bases from J, the junction kept 9 bases outside the gene matches. This CDR3 is built from 17 residues. From germline, CDR1 is SGHTA and CDR2 FQGNSA. DNA of the CDR3: TGTGCCAGCAGCTTAGTTCCCCTAGCGGGAAGCCCCTACGAGCAGTACTTC. As protein: CASSLVPLAGSPYEQYF.

This clonotype was recorded many times. This chain links TRBV4-3 with TRBJ2-7, with TRBD2 matching over 14 bases. The CDR3 covers 16 residues. Looked up from germline, CDR1 is LGHNA and CDR2 is YSLEER. After removal of 6 bases from V and 2 bases from J, the junction contained 6 bases not matched to a gene. The CDR3 sequence: CASSRGLAGETYEQYF. Here the CDR3 DNA reads TGCGCCAGCAGTCGGGGACTAGCGGGGGAAACCTACGAGCAGTACTTC.

The chain couples TRBV19 to TRBJ1-1; D is undetermined. V lost 4 bases, J lost 3 bases, and 18 bases lay in between. CDR1 and CDR2 from the germline V gene are LNHDA and SQIVND (reference sequence). This CDR3 has 16 amino acids. The CDR3, as DNA: TGTGCCAGTAGTAAGTTTGGATGGGAGGGCTACACTGAAGCTTTCTTT. Translating gives CASSKFGWEGYTEAFF.

In this sample, this clonotype turned up many times. The chain combines TRBV5-6 with TRBJ2-7, with 7 bases lining up with TRBD1. Germline assignment: CDR1 SGHDT and CDR2 YYEEEE. J lost 2 bases, V lost 0 bases, and 8 bases had no gene match. The CDR3 extends over 16 amino acids. CDR3 protein: CASSLVPGQRTYEQYF. The CDR3 DNA sequence: TGTGCCAGCAGCTTGGTCCCGGGACAGAGAACCTACGAGCAGTACTTC. Looking up the rest from reference TRBV5-6 and TRBJ2-7 gives the full variable domain: DAGVTQSPTHLIKTRGQQVTLRCSPKSGHDTVSWYQQALGQGPQFIFQYYEEEERQRGNFPDRFSGHQFPNYSSELNVNALLLGDSALYLCASSLVPGQRTYEQYFGPGTRLTVT.